This T cell receptor beta chain was obtained from a study of molecular identifiers for immune sequencing clone quantification. TCRdb processed the PCR reads anew with MiXCR; each CDR3 protein has one entry. Among about 630,000 distinct CDR3 sequences listed, 25% were seen once. The table lists this clonotype with many counts. Germline CDR1 and CDR2: MGHDK and SYGVNS. The length of the CDR3 is 14 residues. With 4 bases removed from V and 1 base from J, the gap between germline ends came to 10 bases. The chain links TRBV25-1 to TRBJ2-5, with unresolved D. This sequence originates from a human donor in good health. Some libraries in this study had Jurkat cell RNA spiked in. The sequenced material came from naive CD8+ T cells from blood, with Jurkat cell RNA spiked in. Described subset: FACS-sorted CD8+CD4-CCR7+CD45RA+ naive T cells. CDR3 protein: CASSVYSGQETQYF. The CDR3 coding sequence is TGTGCCAGCAGTGTATACTCGGGCCAAGAGACCCAGTACTTC.